The present T cell receptor (beta chain) was sequenced within a study of human T cells and chemical hapten exposure (dated by TCRdb to the early 2020s). For the study in its entirety: For sensitization, 2% DPC in acetone was applied to a 2 cm by 2 cm area of upper inner arm skin. Weekly therapeutic DPC doses were additionally applied to the scalp of patients throughout the roughly 25-week study period. Patch testing was performed on the upper back with Finn chambers containing 0.01% DPC, and the patch tests were scored after 6 days according to International Contact Dermatitis Research Group standards. The patient cohort, mostly female, included alopecia areata with under or over 50% scalp involvement, alopecia totalis and alopecia universalis. Libraries were combined into a pool for sequencing, and differences in TCR yield between samples came mainly from small differences in library volumes within the pool. Peripheral blood TCR repertoire changes were tracked in vivo in alopecia patients during primary and secondary sensitization to the hapten diphenylcyclopropenone (DPC). Blood samples were taken from patients before sensitization (week 0) and then at 2, 6 and about 24 weeks after DPC sensitization. Twenty-nine alopecia patients gave blood for TCR sequencing at one to four time points (pre-sensitization, 2, 6 and 24 weeks).

The CDR3 sequence holds 14 residues, the cysteine and phenylalanine included. Just the 42-base CDR3 DNA is kept, in frame starting at base 1. The trim is 1 base for V and 4 bases for J, with a gap of 7 bases between the germline ends. Reading the germline V gene gives CDR1 LGHNA and CDR2 YSLEER. This clonotype showed up many times. Its antigen is currently not known. No base quality values were provided; no much bigger clone lies one nucleotide off. The time point label on this specimen signifies: patch test 2, 6 weeks after DPC sensitization. Read against the paper, the sample's treatment or condition label means: therapeutic diphenylcyclopropenone sensitization with weekly scalp DPC. At each patch-test visit, blood was drawn before the patch test was applied. Eligible patients were aged 18 to 70, diagnosed with alopecia, deemed suitable for DPC therapy, and excluded if pregnant. Total RNA was extracted from unfractionated whole blood that had been collected in Tempus Blood RNA tubes.

The paper as a whole reports these results and caveats: Patch test score correlated positively with the number of PT1 expanded TCRs, reaching significance at thresholds 8, 16 and 32 but not at 4. DPC sensitization did not change the number of TCRs with a frequency above 1 in 1000, and there was no evidence of changes in global repertoire structure. Alopecia, a presumed autoimmune disease, was present in all patients, so the immune response of the patients might differ from that of healthy individuals. Significantly more large CDR3 similarity clusters were formed by expanded TCRs than by pre-sensitization or healthy control sets, consistent with antigen-driven responses. Repeated subsampling changed both the strength of the expansion versus patch-test correlation and the threshold at which that correlation became significant.

The library relied on RACE. TCRdb names NextSeq 500 as the instrument used. During library preparation, unique molecular identifiers were attached to individual cDNA molecules so that TCRs could be counted in a quantitative, reproducible way. Each blood RNA sample was used to sequence both TCR alpha and TCR beta chains. The authors' analysis ran thus. A median of about 87,000 TCRs per sample was observed, with a range of roughly 20,000 to 750,000. V, J and CDR3 annotation of the TCR reads was carried out using the Decombinator software suite. For PS versus PT1 abundance plots, all samples were subsampled to the same number of TCRs (28,000). TCRs were defined as expanded if absent before sensitization and observed at least eight times at the 2-week time point. TCRdb reprocessing: public reads trimmed at Q25 with fastp, clones called with MiXCR, in-frame beta chains kept. Identical CDR3 protein sequences are pooled into one entry, listed with their most common genes and DNA. The V and J calls follow TCRdb's processing rather than the paper's. Here the sample has about 400,000 distinct CDR3 sequences; under 6.5% occur a single time. The top ten clones comprise roughly 5.4% of the sample.

This sample comprised whole blood, obtained in connection with sensitization to the hapten diphenylcyclopropenone (DPC). This sequence uses TRBV4-3 and TRBJ1-4, with the identity of the D gene unclear. This TCR was recovered from a woman aged 18-30 years with alopecia areata. Some clones in this sample may be carry-over from other donors' samples. The DNA sequence follows: TGCGCCAGCAGCCAAGTTAGTATTAATGAAAAACTGTTTTTT. It codes for CASSQVSINEKLFF.